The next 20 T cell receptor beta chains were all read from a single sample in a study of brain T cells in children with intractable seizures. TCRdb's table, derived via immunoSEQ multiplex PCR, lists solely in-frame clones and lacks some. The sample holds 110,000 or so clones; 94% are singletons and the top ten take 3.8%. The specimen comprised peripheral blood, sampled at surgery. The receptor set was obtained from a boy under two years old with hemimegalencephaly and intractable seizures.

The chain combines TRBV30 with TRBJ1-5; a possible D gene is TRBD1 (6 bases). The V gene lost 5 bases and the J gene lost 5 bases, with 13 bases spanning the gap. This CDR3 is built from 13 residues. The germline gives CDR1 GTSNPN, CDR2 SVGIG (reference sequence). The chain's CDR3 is CAWGGRADQPQHF. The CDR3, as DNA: TGTGCCTGGGGGGGCAGGGCCGATCAGCCCCAGCATTTT.

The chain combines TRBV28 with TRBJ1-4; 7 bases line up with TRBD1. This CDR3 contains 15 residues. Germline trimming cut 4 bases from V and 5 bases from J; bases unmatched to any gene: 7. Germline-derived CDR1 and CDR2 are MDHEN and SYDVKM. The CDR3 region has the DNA TGTGCCAGCAGTTCCCGACAGGGCGGGAATGAAAAACTGTTTTTT. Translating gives CASSSRQGGNEKLFF.

The CDR3 nucleotides are TGTGCCAGCAGCGAAGGGAATGGGCTATATCAGCCCCAGCATTTT. Translation gives CASSEGNGLYQPQHF. V and J are TRBV9 and TRBJ1-5, with D unclear. The length of the CDR3 is 15 residues. Looked up from germline, CDR1 is SGDLS and CDR2 is YYNGEE. V lost 3 bases and J 5 bases, leaving 15 bases between the germline ends.

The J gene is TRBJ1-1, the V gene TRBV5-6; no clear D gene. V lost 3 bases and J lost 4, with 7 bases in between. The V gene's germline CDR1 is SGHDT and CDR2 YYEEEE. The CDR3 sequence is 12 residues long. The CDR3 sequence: CASSSWGTEAFF. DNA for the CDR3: TGTGCCAGCAGCTCGTGGGGCACTGAAGCTTTCTTT.

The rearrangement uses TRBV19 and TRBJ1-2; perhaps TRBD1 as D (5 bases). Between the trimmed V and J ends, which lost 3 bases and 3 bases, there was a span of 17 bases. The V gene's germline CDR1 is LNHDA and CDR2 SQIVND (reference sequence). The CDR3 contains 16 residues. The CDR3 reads CASSMLGGRNYYGYTF. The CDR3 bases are TGTGCCAGTAGTATGCTGGGGGGTCGGAATTACTATGGCTACACCTTC.

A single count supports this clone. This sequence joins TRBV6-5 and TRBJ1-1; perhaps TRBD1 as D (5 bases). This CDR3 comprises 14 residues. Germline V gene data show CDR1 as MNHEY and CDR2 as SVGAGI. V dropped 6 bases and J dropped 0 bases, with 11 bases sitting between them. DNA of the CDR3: TGTGCCAGCAGGAAGGGGCAAATGAACACTGAAGCTTTCTTT. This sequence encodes CASRKGQMNTEAFF.

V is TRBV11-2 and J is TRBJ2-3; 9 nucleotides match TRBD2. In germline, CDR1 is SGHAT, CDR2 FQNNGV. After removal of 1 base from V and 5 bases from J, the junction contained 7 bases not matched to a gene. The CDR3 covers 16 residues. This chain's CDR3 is CASSLGGRAVGDTQYF. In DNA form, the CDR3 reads TGTGCCAGCAGCTTAGGCGGGAGGGCCGTCGGAGATACGCAGTATTTT.

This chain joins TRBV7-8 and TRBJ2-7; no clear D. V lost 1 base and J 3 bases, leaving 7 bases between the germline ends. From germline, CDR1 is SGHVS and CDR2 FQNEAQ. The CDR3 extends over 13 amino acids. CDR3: CASSLGSHYEQYF. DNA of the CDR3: TGTGCCAGCAGCTTAGGCTCCCACTACGAGCAGTACTTC.

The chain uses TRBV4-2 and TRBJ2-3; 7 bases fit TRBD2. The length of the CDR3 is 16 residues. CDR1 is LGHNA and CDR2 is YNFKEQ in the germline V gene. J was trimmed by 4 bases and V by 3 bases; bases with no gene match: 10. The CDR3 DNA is TGTGCCAGCAGCCACAAGGGCGGGAGTGGGGCAGATACGCAGTATTTT. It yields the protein CASSHKGGSGADTQYF.

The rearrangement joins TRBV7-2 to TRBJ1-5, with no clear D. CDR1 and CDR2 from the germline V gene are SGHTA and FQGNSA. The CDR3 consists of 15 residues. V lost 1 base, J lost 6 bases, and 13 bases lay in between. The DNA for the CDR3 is TGTGCCAGCAGCTTAGAGGCAGGCTTTAGTCAGCCCCAGCATTTT. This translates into CASSLEAGFSQPQHF.

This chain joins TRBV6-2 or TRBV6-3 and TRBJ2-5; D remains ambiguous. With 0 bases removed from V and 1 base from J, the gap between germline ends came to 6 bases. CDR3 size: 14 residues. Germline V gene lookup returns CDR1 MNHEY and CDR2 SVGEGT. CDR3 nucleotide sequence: TGTGCCAGCAGTTACTCGCCAGGCCAAGAGACCCAGTACTTC. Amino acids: CASSYSPGQETQYF.

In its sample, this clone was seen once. The CDR3 here is CSVVWGFGGYTF. As DNA, the CDR3 is TGCAGCGTTGTTTGGGGGTTCGGTGGCTACACCTTC. The chain joins TRBV29-1 to TRBJ1-2, with D maybe TRBD1 (5 bases). V shed 4 bases and J shed 7 bases, with 13 bases lying between them. Germline V gene lookup returns CDR1 SQVTM and CDR2 ANQGSEA. The CDR3 totals 12 residues.

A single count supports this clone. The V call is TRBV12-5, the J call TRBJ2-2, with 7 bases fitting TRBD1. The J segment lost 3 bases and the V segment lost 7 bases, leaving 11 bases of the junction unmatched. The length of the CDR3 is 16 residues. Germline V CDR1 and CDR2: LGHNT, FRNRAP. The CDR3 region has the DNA TGTGCTAGTGCCACCGAAGGGGGACAGTACACCGGGGAGCTGTTTTTT. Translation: CASATEGGQYTGELFF.

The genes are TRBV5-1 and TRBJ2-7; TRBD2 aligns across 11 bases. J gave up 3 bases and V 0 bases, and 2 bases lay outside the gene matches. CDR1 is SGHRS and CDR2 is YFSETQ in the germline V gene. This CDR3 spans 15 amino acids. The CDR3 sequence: CASSLGLAGHYEQYF. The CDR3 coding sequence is TGCGCCAGCAGCTTGGGACTAGCGGGGCACTACGAGCAGTACTTC.

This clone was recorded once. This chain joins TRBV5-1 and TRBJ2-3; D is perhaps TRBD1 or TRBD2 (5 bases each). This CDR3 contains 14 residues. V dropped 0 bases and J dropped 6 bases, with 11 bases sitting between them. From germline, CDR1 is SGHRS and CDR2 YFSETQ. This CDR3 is CASSLAGTEDTQYF. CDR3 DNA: TGCGCCAGCAGCTTGGCCGGGACGGAGGATACGCAGTATTTT.

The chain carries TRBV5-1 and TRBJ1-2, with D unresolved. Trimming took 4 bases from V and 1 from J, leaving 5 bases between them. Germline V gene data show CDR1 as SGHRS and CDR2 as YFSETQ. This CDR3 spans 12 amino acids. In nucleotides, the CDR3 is TGCGCCAGCAGCCGAGATAACTATGGCTACACCTTC. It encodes CASSRDNYGYTF.

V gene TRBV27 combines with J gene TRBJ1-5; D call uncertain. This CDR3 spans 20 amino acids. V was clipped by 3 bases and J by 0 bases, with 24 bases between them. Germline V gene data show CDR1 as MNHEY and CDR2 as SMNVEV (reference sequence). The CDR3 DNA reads TGTGCCAGCAGTTTTCCCCGTTTCAACTGTGCCCAGTATAGCAATCAGCCCCAGCATTTT. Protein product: CASSFPRFNCAQYSNQPQHF.

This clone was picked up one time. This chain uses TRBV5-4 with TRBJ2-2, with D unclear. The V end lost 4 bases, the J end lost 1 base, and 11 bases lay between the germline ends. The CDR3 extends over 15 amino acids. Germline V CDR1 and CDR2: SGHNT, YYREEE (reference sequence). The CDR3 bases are TGTGCCAGCAGCCGGGCCGGTTTGAACACCGGGGAGCTGTTTTTT. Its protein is CASSRAGLNTGELFF.

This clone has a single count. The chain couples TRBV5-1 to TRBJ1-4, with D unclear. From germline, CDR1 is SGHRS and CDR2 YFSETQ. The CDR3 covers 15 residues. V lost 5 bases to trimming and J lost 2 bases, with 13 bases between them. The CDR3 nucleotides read TGCGCCAGCAGACCGGTCCAAGGGACTAATGAAAAACTGTTTTTT. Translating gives CASRPVQGTNEKLFF.

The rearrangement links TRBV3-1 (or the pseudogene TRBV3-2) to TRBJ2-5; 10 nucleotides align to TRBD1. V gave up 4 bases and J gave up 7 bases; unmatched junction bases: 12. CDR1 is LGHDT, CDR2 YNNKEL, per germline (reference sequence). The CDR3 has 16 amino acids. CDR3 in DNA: TGTGCCAGCAGCCCGTTCACCGGGACAGGGGTGGGGACCCAGTACTTC. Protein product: CASSPFTGTGVGTQYF.